This entry is about one TCR beta chain. What it binds is unknown. This record comes from a study of T cells expressing NK-cell markers. Study background: CD3+CD56+NKG2C+, CD3+CD56+NKG2C- and CD3+CD56-NKG2C+ T cells, once sorted, supplied the TCR beta repertoires. The study sequenced eight donors, seven HCMV-seropositive and one seronegative. General study findings and limits: A handful of donors showed these clonotypes also leading the CD3+CD56-NKG2C+ fraction. Of the CD8+ T cell pool in about 6 donors, roughly 1.0-8% was accounted for by dominant NKG2C+ clonotypes.

TCRdb reprocessed the 5' RACE reads, keeping one entry per CDR3 protein, no DNA. The listing records about 150,000 distinct CDR3 sequences. The CDR3 length is 17 residues. CDR1 is LNHDA, CDR2 SQIVND, per germline (reference sequence). The V and J genes are TRBV19 and TRBJ2-3; TCRdb outputs TRBD2, but without DNA this stays unchecked. Sequencing used blood T cells: a sorted CD56 or NKG2C T cell subset, CD4+ or CD8+ T cells, or bulk PBMC T cells (not recorded which). The sequence came from a woman aged 45-65 years in good health. The CDR3: CASTKMWSSGRLDTQYF. Using reference TRBV19 and TRBJ2-3 for the parts outside the CDR3, the full variable domain is DGGITQSPKYLFRKEGQNVTLSCEQNLNHDAMYWYRQDPGQGLRLIYYSQIVNDFQKGDIAEGYSVSREKKESFPLTVTSAQKNPTAFYLCASTKMWSSGRLDTQYFGPGTRLTVL.